This section outlines one T cell receptor beta chain sequence together with its context. Germline V lookup: CDR1 SGHRS, CDR2 YFSETQ. This CDR3 is 13 amino acids long. V lost 4 bases to trimming and J lost 7 bases, with 9 bases between them. These data belong to a study of blood T cell repertoires in COVID-19. Across the whole study: Samples came from the United States, Italy and Spain, spanning acute and convalescent COVID-19.

Original processing methods: Estimated nucleated cell counts came from reference gene primer amplification. Assay: immunoSEQ multiplex PCR; the TCRdb copy retains only in-frame clones and omits some. Clonal size and the V and J genes are those of that table, whereas D and trimming came from the DNA. Among around 250,000 clones listed, about four fifths were seen once. V is TRBV5-1 and J is TRBJ1-6; maybe TRBD1 (5 bases). The clonotype was recovered from a woman aged 18-35 years with acute or convalescent COVID-19. Sequencing was performed on peripheral blood. The CDR3 sequence is CASSPDSNSPLHF. For the CDR3, the DNA is TGCGCCAGCAGCCCCGACAGCAATTCACCCCTCCACTTT.